These 23 T cell receptor beta chains share one sample of origin, sequenced in a study of blood T cells in healthy people across ages (dated by TCRdb to between 2015 and 2017). The method was 5' RACE. Sequencing was performed on an Illumina HiSeq 2500. A second roughly 6 to 12 cycle PCR used a sample-barcoded 5' primer and a J-beta primer mix. The public sequencing data were trimmed at Q25 with fastp and processed into clonotypes with MiXCR by TCRdb, which kept only in-frame beta chains. Rows matching on CDR3 protein sequence are summarized as one entry with the most common DNA and genes. The sample records around 1,500,000 distinct CDR3 sequences, about 43% of which are singletons. Approximately 7.9% of the sample comes from the top ten. Sample: blood. Receptors originate from a woman aged 18-29 years in good health.

There are many counts of this clonotype. A read error may account for a junction end that differs from germline. The chain combines TRBV12-3 or TRBV12-4 with TRBJ2-5; D gene ambiguous. The CDR3 contains 13 residues. CDR3 protein: CASSLNSQETQYF. The CDR3 DNA reads TGCGCCAGCAGCTTGAACAGCCAAGAGACCCAGTACTTC.

The table lists this clonotype with a few counts. This rearrangement joins TRBV7-9 to TRBJ2-1, with D unclear. This CDR3 is built from 14 residues. Trimming removed 0 bases from V and 7 bases from J, with 10 bases in between. CDR1 is SEHNR, CDR2 FQNEAQ, per germline (reference sequence). CDR3 in DNA: TGTGCCAGCAGCTTAGCGCCCAAGGTTAATGAGCAGTTCTTC. This gives the protein CASSLAPKVNEQFF.

The CDR3 nucleotides read TGTGCCACCAGTGATCCGAAGACTAGTTTTGAGCAGTTCTTC. Amino acids: CATSDPKTSFEQFF. This chain links TRBV24-1 with TRBJ2-1, with D possibly TRBD2 on 6 matching bases. Germline CDR1 KGHDR, CDR2 SFDVKD. This CDR3 contains 14 residues. With 3 bases removed from V and 9 bases from J, the gap between germline ends came to 14 bases.

The chain is built from TRBV4-1 and TRBJ2-5; tentatively, D is TRBD1 or TRBD2 (5 bases each). The J call may be mistaken, given a closer DNA end match to TRBJ2-7. CDR3 length: 15 residues. From germline, CDR1 is MGHRA and CDR2 YSYEKL. The CDR3 loop reads CASSPRGMDVYEQYF. CDR3 coding DNA: TGCGCCAGCAGCCCGAGGGGTATGGACGTCTACGAGCAGTACTTC.

This chain connects TRBV12-3 or TRBV12-4 to TRBJ1-2; D gene unclear. This CDR3 has 13 amino acids. Trimming removed 2 bases from V and 2 bases from J, with 6 bases in between. In DNA, the CDR3 is TGTGCCAGCAGTTTAATTGGGAACTATGGCTACACCTTC. Encoded protein: CASSLIGNYGYTF.

The table lists this clonotype with a few counts. CDR3 DNA: TGTGCCAGCAGTCGACAGGGGCGAGGCCCCTACGAGCAGTACTTC. Amino acids: CASSRQGRGPYEQYF. The chain uses TRBV27 and TRBJ2-7; 8 positions match TRBD1. Germline CDR1 and CDR2: MNHEY and SMNVEV (reference sequence). V was pared by 5 bases and J by 2 bases, with 8 bases of the junction left unmatched. This CDR3 region has 15 residues.

A few counts support this clonotype. The chain has TRBV12-3 or TRBV12-4 and TRBJ1-5; 9 nucleotides agree with TRBD1. The V and J ends lost 7 bases and 6 bases, in that order; junction bases with no gene match: 7. The CDR3 contains 14 residues. CDR3 region: CASTRDRERQPQHF. The CDR3 bases are TGTGCCAGCACCAGGGACAGGGAACGTCAGCCCCAGCATTTT.

The chain carries TRBV7-8 and TRBJ2-7; D is possibly TRBD1 or TRBD2 (6 bases each). Germline V lookup: CDR1 SGHVS, CDR2 FQNEAQ. The CDR3 runs to 16 residues. Deletions cut 1 base from V and 3 bases from J, with 16 bases between. CDR3 in amino acids: CASSLGEGGYIYEQYF. CDR3 bases: TGTGCCAGCAGCTTAGGAGAGGGGGGCTATATCTACGAGCAGTACTTC.

This clonotype was detected a few times. This chain joins TRBV20-1 and TRBJ2-1; 8 nucleotides match TRBD2. The germline gives CDR1 DFQATT, CDR2 SNEGSKA (reference sequence). The CDR3 sequence is 16 residues long. Trimming at V came to 0 bases and at J to 0 bases, leaving 4 bases not matched to a gene. In DNA form, the CDR3 reads TGCAGTGCTAGAGACCGGACTAGCCCCTCCTACAATGAGCAGTTCTTC. Translated, it gives CSARDRTSPSYNEQFF.

The chain uses TRBV3-1 and TRBJ2-2; D is undetermined. The V and J ends lost 3 bases and 8 bases respectively, with 4 bases between them. Germline assignment: CDR1 LGHDT and CDR2 YNNKEL (reference sequence). The CDR3 extends over 11 amino acids. In DNA, the CDR3 is TGTGCCAGCAGCCACCTAGGGGAGCTGTTTTTT. This encodes CASSHLGELFF.

This sequence joins TRBV2 and TRBJ2-5; D possibly corresponds to TRBD1 (5 bases). The CDR3 sequence is 14 residues long. V lost 5 bases to trimming and J lost 7 bases, with 17 bases between them. The germline V gene encodes CDR1 SNHLY and CDR2 FYNNEI. CDR3 nucleotides: TGTGCCAGCAGTCCGTTTGAAGCCCAGGGGACCCAGTACTTC. Amino acids: CASSPFEAQGTQYF.

Of note for this clonotype: Germline is not matched at one junction end, which may reflect a read error. The V gene is TRBV11-3, the J gene TRBJ2-5; D call uncertain. Germline CDR1 and CDR2: SGHNT and YENEEA. The CDR3 is 15 residues long. CDR3 amino acids: CASSLVPDPQETQCF. The CDR3 region has the DNA TGTGCCAGCAGCTTAGTACCAGATCCCCAAGAGACCCAGTGCTTC.

The gene calls are TRBV20-1 and TRBJ2-1, with 8 positions matching TRBD2. Looked up from germline, CDR1 is DFQATT and CDR2 is SNEGSKA (reference sequence). Trimming at V came to 5 bases and at J to 0 bases, leaving 9 bases not matched to a gene. CDR3 size: 16 residues. DNA of the CDR3: TGCAGTGCTTTGATGAGCGGGGGATCCTCCTACAATGAGCAGTTCTTC. Its translation: CSALMSGGSSYNEQFF.

This clonotype occurred a few times. The chain joins TRBV12-3 or TRBV12-4 to TRBJ1-5, with D maybe TRBD1 (5 bases). The CDR3 contains 14 residues. The V gene lost 4 bases and the J gene lost 7 bases, with 14 bases spanning the gap. CDR3 nucleotide sequence: TGTGCCAGCAGTTCTCAGGGTCGAGAACAGCCCCAGCATTTT. This gives the protein CASSSQGREQPQHF.

This chain uses TRBV20-1 with TRBJ2-4; 8 positions match TRBD1. The J call may be faulty, since TRBJ2-7 better matches the DNA end. This CDR3 has 12 amino acids. CDR1 DFQATT and CDR2 SNEGSKA come from the germline V gene (reference sequence). The CDR3 spells CSAPGQVYEQYF. CDR3 DNA sequence: TGCAGTGCTCCGGGACAGGTCTACGAGCAGTACTTC.

This chain links TRBV10-2 with TRBJ2-3; D gene ambiguous. V was shortened by 3 bases and J by 1 base, with 8 bases between the two germline ends. The germline CDR1 and CDR2 sequences are WSHSY and SAAADI. The CDR3 loop spans 14 amino acids. The DNA of the CDR3 is TGCGCCAGCAGTGATCCACGTCGCACAGATACGCAGTATTTT. This gives the protein CASSDPRRTDTQYF.

This rearrangement joins TRBV7-9 to TRBJ2-1; 7 bases are shared with TRBD2. CDR1 SEHNR and CDR2 FQNEAQ come from the germline V gene (reference sequence). The length of the CDR3 is 15 residues. The junction had 10 bases not matched to a gene; V was cut back by 5 bases and J by 6 bases. The CDR3 sequence is CASSVSRLAANEQFF. CDR3 nucleotides: TGTGCCAGCAGCGTAAGTCGCCTAGCGGCCAATGAGCAGTTCTTC.

This chain connects TRBV3-1 to TRBJ2-1; D perhaps matches TRBD2 (5 bases). This CDR3 is built from 16 residues. With 1 base removed from V and 0 bases from J, the gap between germline ends came to 10 bases. CDR1 LGHDT and CDR2 YNNKEL come from the germline V gene (reference sequence). CDR3 residues: CASSQAASLSYNEQFF. The CDR3, as DNA: TGTGCCAGCAGCCAAGCGGCTAGCCTCTCCTACAATGAGCAGTTCTTC.

The chain links TRBV12-3 or TRBV12-4 to TRBJ1-2; 8 positions match TRBD1. This CDR3 region has 16 residues. V lost 6 bases to trimming and J lost 5 bases; unmatched junction nucleotides: 14. The CDR3 DNA reads as TGTGCCAGCAGGGCTCCCGGGACAGGAACAAAATATGGCTACACCTTC. This sequence encodes CASRAPGTGTKYGYTF.

This chain's CDR3 is CASSLQPGAGVYEQYF. In DNA form, the CDR3 reads TGTGCCAGCAGCTTACAACCCGGGGCGGGCGTGTACGAGCAGTACTTC. The chain uses TRBV7-2 and TRBJ2-7; D is perhaps TRBD1 or TRBD2 (5 bases each). Trimming stripped 2 bases from V and 4 bases from J, with 18 bases between. Germline CDR1 is SGHTA and CDR2 is FQGNSA. CDR3 length equals 16 residues.

The V and J genes are TRBV29-1 and TRBJ2-1; 14 nucleotides match TRBD2. The CDR3 is 19 residues long. Germline assignment: CDR1 SQVTM and CDR2 ANQGSEA. V gave up 6 bases and J gave up 4 bases; unmatched junction bases: 17. The CDR3 region has the DNA TGCAGCGTAGAATGGTCCCGTGGGACTAGCGGGAGAGATTACAATGAGCAGTTCTTC. This codes for CSVEWSRGTSGRDYNEQFF.

The chain links TRBV20-1 to TRBJ2-1; maybe TRBD2 (6 bases). Trimming removed 5 bases from V and 6 bases from J, with 14 bases in between. The CDR3 spans 13 residues. Looked up from germline, CDR1 is DFQATT and CDR2 is SNEGSKA (reference sequence). This CDR3 reads CSADGSPANEQFF. In nucleotides, the CDR3 is TGCAGTGCTGACGGGAGTCCCGCCAATGAGCAGTTCTTC.

The rearrangement links TRBV2 to TRBJ2-1; TRBD1 or TRBD2 may be the D gene (6 bases each). Germline V gene lookup returns CDR1 SNHLY and CDR2 FYNNEI. V gave up 8 bases and J gave up 4 bases, with 18 bases separating them. The CDR3 contains 15 residues. The CDR3 is CASGQTEGQYNEQFF. CDR3 coding DNA: TGTGCCAGCGGACAGACGGAGGGCCAGTACAATGAGCAGTTCTTC.